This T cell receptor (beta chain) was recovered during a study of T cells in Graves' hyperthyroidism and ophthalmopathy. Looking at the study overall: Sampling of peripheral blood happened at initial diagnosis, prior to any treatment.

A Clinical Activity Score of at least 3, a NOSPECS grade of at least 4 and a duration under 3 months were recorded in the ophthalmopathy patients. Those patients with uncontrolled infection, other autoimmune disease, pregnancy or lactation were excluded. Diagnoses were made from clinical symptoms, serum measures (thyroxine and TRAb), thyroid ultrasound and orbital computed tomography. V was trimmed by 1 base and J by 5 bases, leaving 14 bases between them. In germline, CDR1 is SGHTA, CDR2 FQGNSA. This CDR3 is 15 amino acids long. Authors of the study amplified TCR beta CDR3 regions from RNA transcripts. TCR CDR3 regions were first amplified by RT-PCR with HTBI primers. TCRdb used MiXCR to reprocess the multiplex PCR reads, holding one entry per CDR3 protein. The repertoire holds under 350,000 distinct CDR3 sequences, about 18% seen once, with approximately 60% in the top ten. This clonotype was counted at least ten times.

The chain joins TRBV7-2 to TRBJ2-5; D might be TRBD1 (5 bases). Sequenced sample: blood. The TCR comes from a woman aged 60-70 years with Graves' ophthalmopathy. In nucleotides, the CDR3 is TGTGCCAGCAGCTTAGGTTGGCAGGGTGGGGAGACCCAGTACTTC. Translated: CASSLGWQGGETQYF.